The clone carrying this TCR beta chain was recorded at least ten times. Its antigen is unknown. This specimen comes from a study of T cells in Graves' hyperthyroidism and ophthalmopathy. General study results and limits: Within blood appeared most thyroid clonotypes that had expanded above 0.001.

RNA transcripts gave rise to amplified TCR beta CDR3 regions. RT-PCR in the first round (using the HTBI primer set) targeted the TCR CDR3. Via MiXCR, TCRdb re-called the multiplex PCR reads, giving one row per CDR3 protein. The profile shows about 270,000 distinct CDR3 sequences, approximately 23% of them singletons. This sample holds PBMCs from about 9.3 ml fresh peripheral blood. Germline loops: CDR1 GTSNPN, CDR2 SVGIG (reference sequence). Trimming removed 3 bases at V and 5 bases at J, with 10 bases between. CDR3 length equals 12 residues. The material sequenced was blood. The origin of this receptor is a young man with Graves' ophthalmopathy. The chain employs TRBV30 and TRBJ1-1; maybe TRBD1 (5 bases). The CDR3 coding sequence is TGTGCCTGGAGAAGGGAGGGGACTGAAGCTTTCTTT. This sequence encodes CAWRREGTEAFF. Complete variable domain (other parts from reference TRBV30 and TRBJ1-1): SQTIHQWPATLVQPVGSPLSLECTVEGTSNPNLYWYRQAAGRGLQLLFYSVGIGQISSEVPQNLSASRPQDRQFILSSKKLLLSDSGFYLCAWRREGTEAFFGQGTRLTVV.